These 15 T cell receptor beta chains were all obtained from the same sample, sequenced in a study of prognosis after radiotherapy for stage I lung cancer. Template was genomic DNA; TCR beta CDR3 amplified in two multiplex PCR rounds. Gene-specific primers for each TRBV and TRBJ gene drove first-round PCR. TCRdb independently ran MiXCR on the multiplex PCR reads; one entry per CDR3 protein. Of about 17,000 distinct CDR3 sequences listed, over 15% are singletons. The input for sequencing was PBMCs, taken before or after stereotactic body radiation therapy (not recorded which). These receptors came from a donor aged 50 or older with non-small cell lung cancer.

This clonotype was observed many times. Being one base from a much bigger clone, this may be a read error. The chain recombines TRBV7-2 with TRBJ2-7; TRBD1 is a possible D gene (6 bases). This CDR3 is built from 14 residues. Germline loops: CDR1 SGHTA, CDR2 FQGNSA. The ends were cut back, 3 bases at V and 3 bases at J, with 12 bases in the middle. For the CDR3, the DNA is TGTGCCAGCAGCTTCGGGACAAGGGGCTACGAGCAGTACTTC. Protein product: CASSFGTRGYEQYF. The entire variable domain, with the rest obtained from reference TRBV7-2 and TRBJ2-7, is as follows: GAGVSQSPSNKVTEKGKDVELRCDPISGHTALYWYRQSLGQGLEFLIYFQGNSAPDKSGLPSDRFSAERTGGSVSTLTIQRTQQEDSAVYLCASSFGTRGYEQYFGPGTRLTVT.

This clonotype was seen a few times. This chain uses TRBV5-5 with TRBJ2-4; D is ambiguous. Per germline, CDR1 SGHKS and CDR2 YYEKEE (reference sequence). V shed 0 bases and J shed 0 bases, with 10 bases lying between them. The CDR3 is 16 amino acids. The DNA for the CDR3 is TGTGCCAGCAGCTTGGGCCCGCATCTAGCCAAAAACATTCAGTACTTC. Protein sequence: CASSLGPHLAKNIQYF.

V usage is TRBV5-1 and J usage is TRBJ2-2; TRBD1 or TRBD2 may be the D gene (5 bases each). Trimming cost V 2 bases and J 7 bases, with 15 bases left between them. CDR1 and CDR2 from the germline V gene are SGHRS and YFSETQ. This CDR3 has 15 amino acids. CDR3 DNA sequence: TGCGCCAGCAGCTTAAACGGGGCGCGTGTCGGGGAGCTGTTTTTT. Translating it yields CASSLNGARVGELFF.

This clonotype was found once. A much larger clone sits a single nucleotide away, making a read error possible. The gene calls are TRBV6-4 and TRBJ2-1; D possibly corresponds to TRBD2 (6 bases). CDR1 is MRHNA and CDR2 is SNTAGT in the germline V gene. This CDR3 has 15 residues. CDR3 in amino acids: CASSEFGDSYNDQFF. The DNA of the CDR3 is TGTGCCAGCAGTGAGTTCGGGGACTCCTACAATGATCAGTTCTTC.

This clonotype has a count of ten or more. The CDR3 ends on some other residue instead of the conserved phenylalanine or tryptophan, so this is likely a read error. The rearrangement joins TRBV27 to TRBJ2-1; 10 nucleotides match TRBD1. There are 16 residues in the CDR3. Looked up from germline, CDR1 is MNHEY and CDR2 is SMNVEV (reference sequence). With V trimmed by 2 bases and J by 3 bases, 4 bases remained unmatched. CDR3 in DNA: TGTGCCAGCAGTTTAGGGACAGGGGCCCTCTACAATGAGCAGTTCCTC. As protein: CASSLGTGALYNEQFL.

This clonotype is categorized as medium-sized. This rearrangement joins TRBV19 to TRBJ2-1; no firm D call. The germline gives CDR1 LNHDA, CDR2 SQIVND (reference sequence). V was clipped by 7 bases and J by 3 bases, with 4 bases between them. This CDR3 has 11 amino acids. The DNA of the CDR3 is TGTGCCAGTAAAGACTACAATGAGCAGTTCTTC. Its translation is CASKDYNEQFF.

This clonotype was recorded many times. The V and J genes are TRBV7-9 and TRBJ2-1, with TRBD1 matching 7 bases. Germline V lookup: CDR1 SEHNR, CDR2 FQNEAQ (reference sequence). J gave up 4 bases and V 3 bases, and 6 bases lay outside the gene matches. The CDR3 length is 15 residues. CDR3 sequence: CASSFAAGGYNEQFF. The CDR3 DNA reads TGTGCCAGCAGCTTTGCCGCAGGGGGATACAATGAGCAGTTCTTC.

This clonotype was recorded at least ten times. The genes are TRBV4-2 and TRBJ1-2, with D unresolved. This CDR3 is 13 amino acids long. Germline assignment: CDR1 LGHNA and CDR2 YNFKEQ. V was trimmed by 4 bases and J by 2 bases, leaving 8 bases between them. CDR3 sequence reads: CASSLTKNYGYTF. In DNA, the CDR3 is TGTGCCAGCAGCCTAACCAAAAACTATGGCTACACCTTC.

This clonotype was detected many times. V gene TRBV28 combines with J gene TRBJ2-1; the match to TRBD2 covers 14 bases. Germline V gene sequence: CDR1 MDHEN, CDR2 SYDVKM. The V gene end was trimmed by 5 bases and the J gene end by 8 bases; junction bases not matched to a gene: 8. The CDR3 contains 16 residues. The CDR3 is CASSTETSGRAHEQFF. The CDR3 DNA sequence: TGTGCCAGCAGTACCGAGACTAGCGGGAGGGCCCATGAGCAGTTCTTC.

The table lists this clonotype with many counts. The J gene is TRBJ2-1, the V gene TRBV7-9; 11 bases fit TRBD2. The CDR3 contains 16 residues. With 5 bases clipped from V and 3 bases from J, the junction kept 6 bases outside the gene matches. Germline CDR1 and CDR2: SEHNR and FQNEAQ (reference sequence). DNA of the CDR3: TGTGCCAGCAGCAGACTAGGACTAGCGGGCTACAATGAGCAGTTCTTC. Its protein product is CASSRLGLAGYNEQFF.

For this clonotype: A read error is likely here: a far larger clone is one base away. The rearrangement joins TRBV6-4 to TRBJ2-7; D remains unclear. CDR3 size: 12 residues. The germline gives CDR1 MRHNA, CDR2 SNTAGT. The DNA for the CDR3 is TGTGCCAGCAGTTACCTAGGGTACGATCAGTACTTC. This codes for CASSYLGYDQYF.

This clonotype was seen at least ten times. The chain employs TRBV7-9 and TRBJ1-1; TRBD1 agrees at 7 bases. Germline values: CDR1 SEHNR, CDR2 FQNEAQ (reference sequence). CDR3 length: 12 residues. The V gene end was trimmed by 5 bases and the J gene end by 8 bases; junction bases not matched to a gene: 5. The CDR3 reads CASSDRTGEAFF. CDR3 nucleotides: TGTGCCAGCAGCGACAGGACAGGAGAAGCTTTCTTT.

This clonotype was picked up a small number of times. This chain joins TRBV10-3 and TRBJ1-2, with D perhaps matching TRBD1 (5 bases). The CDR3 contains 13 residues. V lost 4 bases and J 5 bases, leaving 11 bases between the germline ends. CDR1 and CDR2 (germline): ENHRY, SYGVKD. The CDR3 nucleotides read TGTGCCATCAGTGGAGGGACGGAGTATGGCTACACCTTC. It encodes CAISGGTEYGYTF.

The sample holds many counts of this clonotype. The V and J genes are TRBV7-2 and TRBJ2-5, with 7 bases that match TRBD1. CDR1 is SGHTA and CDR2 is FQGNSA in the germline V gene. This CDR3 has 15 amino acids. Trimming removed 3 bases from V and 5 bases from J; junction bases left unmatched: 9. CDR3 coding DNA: TGTGCCAGCAGCTTCCGGACAGGTAGCAGGGAGACCCAGTACTTC. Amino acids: CASSFRTGSRETQYF. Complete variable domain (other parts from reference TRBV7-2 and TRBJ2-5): GAGVSQSPSNKVTEKGKDVELRCDPISGHTALYWYRQSLGQGLEFLIYFQGNSAPDKSGLPSDRFSAERTGGSVSTLTIQRTQQEDSAVYLCASSFRTGSRETQYFGPGTRLLVL.

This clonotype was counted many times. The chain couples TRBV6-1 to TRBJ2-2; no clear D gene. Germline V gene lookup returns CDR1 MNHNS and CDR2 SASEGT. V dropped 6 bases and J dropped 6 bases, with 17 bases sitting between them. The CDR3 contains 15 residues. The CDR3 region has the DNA TGTGCCAGCAGCTCCGAATGGGCGGTCCCCGGGGAGCTGTTTTTT. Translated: CASSSEWAVPGELFF.